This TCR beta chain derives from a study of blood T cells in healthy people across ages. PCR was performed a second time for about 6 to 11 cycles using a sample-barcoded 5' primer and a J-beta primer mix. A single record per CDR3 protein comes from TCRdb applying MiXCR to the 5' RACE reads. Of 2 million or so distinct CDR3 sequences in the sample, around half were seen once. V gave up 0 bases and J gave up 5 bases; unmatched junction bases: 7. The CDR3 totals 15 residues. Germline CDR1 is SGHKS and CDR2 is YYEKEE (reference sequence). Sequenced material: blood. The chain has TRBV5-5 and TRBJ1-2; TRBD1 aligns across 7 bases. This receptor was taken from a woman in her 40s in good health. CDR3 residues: CASSLVGQGQYGYTF. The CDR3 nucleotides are TGTGCCAGCAGCTTGGTAGGTCAGGGACAGTATGGCTACACCTTC.